Following are 27 T cell receptor beta chains from one sample sequenced in a study of blood T cell repertoires in COVID-19. The method was immunoSEQ multiplex PCR; TCRdb's version includes in-frame clones alone and lacks a portion of them. Found here are 75,000 to 80,000 clones, about nine tenths of them singletons; the top ten hold roughly 45%. The sequenced sample was peripheral blood. The receptors stem from a human donor in a cohort sampled during active COVID-19.

The chain is built from TRBV12-1 and TRBJ1-4. TRBV12-1 is marked as a pseudogene. The CDR3 loop spans 23 amino acids. This CDR3 reads CASSYPAPDSTVQRVWGNEKLFF. CDR3 coding DNA: TGTGCCAGCAGCTACCCGGCCCCGGATTCCACCGTCCAGCGGGTGTGGGGTAATGAAAAACTGTTTTTT.

Concerning this clone: This sample includes further DNA sequences coding for the same CDR3. The J gene is TRBJ2-6, the V gene TRBV19, with D hard to call. This CDR3 contains 15 residues. Trimming left V 3 bases short and J 0 bases short, with 6 bases between. In germline, CDR1 is LNHDA, CDR2 SQIVND (reference sequence). This CDR3 is CASSIWSSGANVLTF. The CDR3 DNA sequence: TGTGCCAGTAGTATCTGGAGCTCTGGGGCCAACGTCCTGACTTTC.

This chain links TRBV19 with TRBJ2-5; 8 bases line up with TRBD2. This CDR3 region has 15 residues. V lost 5 bases and J lost 0; bases outside the gene matches: 5. The germline gives CDR1 LNHDA, CDR2 SQIVND (reference sequence). In nucleotides, the CDR3 is TGTGCCAGTAGTTGGACTAGCCTTAACCAAGAGACCCAGTACTTC. Its protein is CASSWTSLNQETQYF.

The chain links TRBV28 to TRBJ2-5; 8 positions agree with TRBD1. This CDR3 is 14 amino acids long. Trimming at V came to 7 bases and at J to 2 bases, leaving 6 bases not matched to a gene. Germline V CDR1 and CDR2: MDHEN, SYDVKM. The CDR3 DNA follows: TGTGCCAGCAACTCCAGGGGGCCTCAAGAGACCCAGTACTTC. Its protein is CASNSRGPQETQYF.

The rearrangement links TRBV24-1 to TRBJ1-5, with 9 bases matching TRBD1. V shed 4 bases and J 7 bases; nucleotides not matched to a gene: 10. The V gene's germline CDR1 is KGHDR and CDR2 SFDVKD. The length of the CDR3 is 16 residues. The DNA of the CDR3 is TGTGCCACCAGTGACCATAGGACAGGGGAAGTCCAGCCCCAGCATTTT. This translates into CATSDHRTGEVQPQHF.

The V gene is TRBV7-2, the J gene TRBJ2-5, with 8 bases identical to TRBD2. Germline V gene lookup returns CDR1 SGHTA and CDR2 FQGNSA. CDR3 length: 14 residues. The J segment lost 10 bases and the V segment lost 2 bases, leaving 9 bases of the junction unmatched. The CDR3 here is CASSLPGGGSGQYF. CDR3 sequence (DNA): TGTGCCAGCAGCTTACCGGGGGGGGGTTCTGGCCAGTACTTC.

The chain is built from TRBV18 and TRBJ1-1, with a weak D call TRBD1 (5 bases). Trimming took 1 base from V and 1 from J, leaving 7 bases between them. Germline V gene lookup returns CDR1 KGHSH and CDR2 LQKENI. The CDR3 consists of 14 residues. The CDR3 nucleotides are TGTGCCAGCTCACCACGGGGCGGGAACACTGAAGCTTTCTTT. Amino acids: CASSPRGGNTEAFF.

The V and J genes are TRBV19 and TRBJ1-3, with D unresolved. This CDR3 is 13 amino acids long. V lost 5 bases, J lost 0 bases, and 5 bases lay in between. Germline assignment: CDR1 LNHDA and CDR2 SQIVND (reference sequence). Here the CDR3 DNA reads TGTGCCAGTAGTGTAAACTCTGGAAACACCATATATTTT. Translated: CASSVNSGNTIYF.

The J gene is TRBJ1-4, the V gene TRBV27; 9 nucleotides match TRBD1. V gave up 5 bases and J gave up 7 bases; unmatched junction bases: 5. Germline-derived CDR1 and CDR2 are MNHEY and SMNVEV (reference sequence). The CDR3 loop spans 14 amino acids. CDR3 region: CASSLQGAGEKLFF. CDR3 nucleotides: TGTGCCAGCAGTCTACAGGGGGCCGGTGAAAAACTGTTTTTT.

The genes are TRBV29-1 and TRBJ2-6; D might be TRBD1 (6 bases). Germline assignment: CDR1 SQVTM and CDR2 ANQGSEA. The CDR3 is made up of 15 amino acids. Trimming removed 3 bases from V and 0 bases from J, with 9 bases in between. The CDR3 protein is CSVEAQGSGANVLTF. The CDR3 nucleotides are TGCAGCGTTGAGGCACAGGGCTCTGGGGCCAACGTCCTGACTTTC. The full variable domain, its missing parts supplied by reference TRBV29-1 and TRBJ2-6, is SAVISQKPSRDICQRGTSLTIQCQVDSQVTMMFWYRQQPGQSLTLIATANQGSEATYESGFVIDKFPISRPNLTFSTLTVSNMSPEDSSIYLCSVEAQGSGANVLTFGAGSRLTVL.

The V and J genes are TRBV19 and TRBJ2-1, with 7 bases fitting TRBD1. The CDR3 consists of 14 residues. Losses at the gene ends were 5 bases for V and 6 bases for J; bases not matched to a gene: 7. Looked up from germline, CDR1 is LNHDA and CDR2 is SQIVND (reference sequence). DNA for the CDR3: TGTGCCAGTAGTCCACGGACAGGCCTCAATGAGCAGTTCTTC. This gives the protein CASSPRTGLNEQFF.

Of note for this clone: Without the conserved terminal phenylalanine or tryptophan, this CDR3 likely stems from a read error. The limits of the CDR3 on the DNA are not certain, so only TCRdb's listed CDR3 is given. The genes are TRBV2 and TRBJ1-6; TRBD1, as called in the table, went unchecked against the DNA. Inclusive of both ends, the CDR3 amounts to 12 amino acids. CDR1 SNHLY and CDR2 FYNNEI come from the germline V gene. CDR3 in amino acids: CASSEVQGNTEL.

The rearrangement links TRBV10-3 to TRBJ2-2, with 11 bases fitting TRBD2. The CDR3 contains 20 residues. Looked up from germline, CDR1 is ENHRY and CDR2 is SYGVKD. After removal of 0 bases from V and 0 bases from J, the junction contained 9 bases not matched to a gene. CDR3 protein: CAISESRVSSGGTNTGELFF. In DNA, the CDR3 is TGTGCCATCAGTGAGTCGAGGGTTTCTAGCGGGGGGACGAACACCGGGGAGCTGTTTTTT.

V gene TRBV7-8 combines with J gene TRBJ2-3, with unresolved D. CDR1 SGHVS and CDR2 FQNEAQ come from the germline V gene. This CDR3 has 14 residues. The V gene lost 1 base and the J gene lost 4 bases, with 9 bases spanning the gap. CDR3 DNA: TGTGCCAGCAGCTTAGATCCTAGTTCAGATACGCAGTATTTT. This codes for CASSLDPSSDTQYF.

The chain joins TRBV18 to TRBJ1-2; D possibly corresponds to TRBD1 (6 bases). Germline V gives CDR1 KGHSH, CDR2 LQKENI. V was pared by 8 bases and J by 2 bases, with 12 bases between. The CDR3 is 13 amino acids. The DNA of the CDR3 is TGTGCCAGCACGGACAGCCAGAACTATGGCTACACCTTC. Translated: CASTDSQNYGYTF.

The CDR3 reads CASSPRGQDYEQYF. DNA for the CDR3: TGTGCCAGCAGCCCAAGAGGACAGGACTACGAGCAGTACTTC. This sequence joins TRBV9 and TRBJ2-7, with 7 bases lining up with TRBD1. The CDR3 contains 14 residues. V trimming: 4 bases; J trimming: 3 bases; junction bases outside the gene matches: 7. Germline CDR1 SGDLS, CDR2 YYNGEE.

This chain uses TRBV5-1 with TRBJ2-3, with D possibly being TRBD2 (7 bases). From germline, CDR1 is SGHRS and CDR2 YFSETQ. Trimming stripped 4 bases from V and 1 base from J, with 13 bases between. CDR3 length: 15 residues. CDR3 in DNA: TGCGCCAGCAGCGCCCTCGGGGGGCGCACAGATACGCAGTATTTT. It codes for CASSALGGRTDTQYF.

V and J are TRBV9 and TRBJ2-7; 10 positions match TRBD1. Trimming at V came to 0 bases and at J to 3 bases, leaving 3 bases not matched to a gene. The germline CDR1 and CDR2 sequences are SGDLS and YYNGEE. The CDR3 has 15 residues. The CDR3 loop is CASSVATGGVYEQYF. CDR3 in DNA: TGTGCCAGCAGCGTAGCGACAGGGGGCGTCTACGAGCAGTACTTC.

The chain links TRBV4-1 to TRBJ2-1; 15 nucleotides match TRBD2. From germline, CDR1 is MGHRA and CDR2 YSYEKL. The J segment lost 0 bases and the V segment lost 3 bases, leaving 9 bases of the junction unmatched. The CDR3 sequence is 20 residues long. CDR3 region: CASSHTGLAGGGPSYNEQFF. The CDR3 DNA reads TGCGCCAGCAGCCATACGGGACTAGCGGGAGGTGGGCCCTCCTACAATGAGCAGTTCTTC.

This clone was observed a few times. This chain links TRBV12-3 or TRBV12-4 with TRBJ2-7; D call uncertain. The CDR3 is made up of 13 amino acids. V lost 1 base and J lost 4, with 8 bases in between. CDR3 protein: CASSLDSSYEQYF. In nucleotides, the CDR3 is TGTGCCAGCAGTTTAGACTCCTCATACGAGCAGTACTTC.

The J gene is TRBJ1-5, the V gene TRBV19; 12 positions agree with TRBD1. Germline trimming cut 4 bases from V and 4 bases from J; bases unmatched to any gene: 8. The CDR3 sequence is 17 residues long. The germline V gene has CDR1 LNHDA and CDR2 SQIVND (reference sequence). In DNA, the CDR3 is TGTGCCAGTAGTACCGGGACAGGGGGCGACGGGAATCAGCCCCAGCATTTT. It is translated as CASSTGTGGDGNQPQHF.

This sequence joins TRBV7-2 and TRBJ1-2, with 7 positions matching TRBD1. The germline gives CDR1 SGHTA, CDR2 FQGNSA. This CDR3 comprises 13 residues. Losses at the gene ends were 1 base for V and 7 bases for J; bases not matched to a gene: 3. CDR3 residues: CASSLGQGGGYTF. The CDR3 DNA is TGTGCCAGCAGCTTAGGCCAGGGGGGTGGCTACACCTTC.

The chain is built from TRBV24-1 and TRBJ2-2, with a tentative D call TRBD2 (5 bases). The CDR3 loop spans 15 amino acids. V lost 6 bases, J lost 1 base, and 11 bases lay in between. Germline values: CDR1 KGHDR, CDR2 SFDVKD. The DNA for the CDR3 is TGTGCCACCAGTACTCGCGGGCAGAACACCGGGGAGCTGTTTTTT. Translating it yields CATSTRGQNTGELFF.

V and J are TRBV19 and TRBJ1-3; D is uncertain. V dropped 6 bases and J dropped 2 bases, with 14 bases sitting between them. CDR1 and CDR2 from the germline V gene are LNHDA and SQIVND (reference sequence). This CDR3 is built from 15 residues. The CDR3 region is CASSFQRATGNTIYF. CDR3 in DNA: TGTGCCAGTAGCTTTCAAAGAGCCACTGGAAACACCATATATTTT.

The chain joins TRBV24-1 to TRBJ1-2; D is perhaps TRBD1 (6 bases). V was shortened by 7 bases and J by 3 bases, with 8 bases between the two germline ends. CDR1 KGHDR and CDR2 SFDVKD come from the germline V gene. The CDR3 runs to 12 residues. This CDR3 reads CATSPGDYGYTF. The CDR3 DNA reads TGTGCCACCAGCCCAGGGGACTATGGCTACACCTTC.

The CDR3 sequence is CASSRQGAHTQYF. As DNA, the CDR3 is TGTGCCAGCAGTAGACAGGGGGCGCATACGCAGTATTTT. The rearrangement uses TRBV6-5 and TRBJ2-3; 10 positions match TRBD1. Germline CDR1 and CDR2: MNHEY and SVGAGI. The CDR3 contains 13 residues. The junction had 3 bases not matched to a gene; V was cut back by 5 bases and J by 7 bases.

The chain uses TRBV24-1 and TRBJ1-1, with 9 bases fitting TRBD1. This CDR3 has 13 residues. V dropped 10 bases and J dropped 2; count of bases not matched to a gene: 4. CDR1 is KGHDR and CDR2 is SFDVKD in the germline V gene. The chain's CDR3 is CATTGQGNTEAFF. CDR3 in DNA: TGTGCCACTACGGGACAGGGAAACACTGAAGCTTTCTTT.